This T cell receptor (beta chain) came from a study of response to subunit inactivated influenza vaccine. The V end lost 1 base, the J end lost 3 bases, and 18 bases lay between the germline ends. The CDR3 loop spans 18 amino acids. Findings of the study overall: The authors suggested that every seasonal influenza vaccination recruits few new T cells.

TCRdb redid the calling of the RT-PCR reads with MiXCR, one entry per CDR3 protein. The data hold roughly 700,000 distinct CDR3 sequences, with approximately 15% observed a single time. This clonotype occurred once. Antigen unknown. Possible read error: a much larger clone is one base away. Source: PBMCs from blood, taken around two weeks before vaccination. The chain joins TRBV12-3 or TRBV12-4 to TRBJ2-2; D is ambiguous. This sequence originates from a man over 45 who received an inactivated influenza vaccine. The CDR3 DNA is TGTGCCAGCAGTTTAGTTCTTAGTTTTTCGGTGGACACCGGGGAGCTGTTTTTT. Its translation is CASSLVLSFSVDTGELFF.